Below, one T cell receptor beta chain is given with its context. No antigen is known for it. The data were taken from a study of CXCR3-negative and CXCR3-positive naive CD8 T cells. Study results and limitations: High diversity, comparable across both naive subsets, contrasted with much lower diversity in memory CD8+ cells. Once cells were cryopreserved, CXCR3 expression went down partly, and most assays used fresh PBMCs. TRBV-TRBJ usage matched between naive CXCR3-negative and CXCR3-positive cells but not between memory cells. More hydrophobic TRB CDR3s were found in CXCR3-positive naive cells than in CXCR3-negative naive cells.

Naive CD8+ T cells were CD45RO-CCR7+CD27+CD95-. The CDR3 covers 15 residues. Per the germline V gene, CDR1 is MNHEY and CDR2 is SMNVEV (reference sequence). cDNA libraries for TRB were generated by 5' RACE incorporating UMI labels. For each CDR3 protein, TCRdb gives one entry from its re-call of the 5' RACE reads, without DNA. The sample spans around 120,000 distinct CDR3 sequences; the ten largest clones claim about 0.62%. Sequencing input: naive CXCR3+ CD8+ T cells from blood. Regarding subset: CD45RO-CCR7+CD27+CD95- naive CD8+ T cells expressing CXCR3 (TNR3+). The receptor comes from a human donor in good health. Some clones in this sample may be carry-over from other donors' samples. The chain is built from TRBV27 and TRBJ2-7; absent DNA, TCRdb's TRBD1 call cannot be checked. The CDR3 is CASSLSPGGFYEQYF.